The 28 T cell receptor beta chains presented below share a single source sample, sequenced in a study of cytomegalovirus exposure and HLA in healthy donors. The PCR made use of 60 Vbeta and 13 Jbeta primers. The table came from immunoSEQ multiplex PCR; TCRdb's copy has only in-frame clones and leaves some out. The data show 130,000 to 150,000 clones, around 79% seen once. Material: PBMCs. All receptors come from a man in his forties or fifties in good health and CMV-seropositive.

This chain connects TRBV5-6 to TRBJ1-1, with TRBD1 identical over 7 bases. The CDR3 has 14 amino acids. Losses at the gene ends were 0 bases for V and 5 bases for J; bases not matched to a gene: 4. Per germline, CDR1 SGHDT and CDR2 YYEEEE. The CDR3 coding sequence is TGTGCCAGCAGCTTGGAGAGGGGGCGGACTGAAGCTTTCTTT. This encodes CASSLERGRTEAFF.

The rearrangement links TRBV7-2 to TRBJ2-1; D ambiguous. The CDR3 is 11 amino acids. V was shortened by 5 bases and J by 4 bases, with 3 bases between the two germline ends. The V gene's germline CDR1 is SGHTA and CDR2 FQGNSA. Here the CDR3 DNA reads TGTGCCAGCAGCCCTTACAATGAGCAGTTCTTC. It codes for CASSPYNEQFF.

The chain carries TRBV20-1 and TRBJ1-2; no definite D call. The CDR3 length is 9 residues. V shed 5 bases and J shed 10 bases, with 8 bases lying between them. The germline CDR1 and CDR2 sequences are DFQATT and SNEGSKA (reference sequence). CDR3 sequence reads: CSADTYYTF. CDR3 coding DNA: TGCAGTGCTGACACATACTACACCTTC.

The J gene is TRBJ2-2, the V gene TRBV18; 10 bases fit TRBD2. The CDR3 has 16 residues. The J segment lost 1 base and the V segment lost 4 bases, leaving 3 bases of the junction unmatched. The germline V gene encodes CDR1 KGHSH and CDR2 LQKENI. The CDR3 sequence is CASSLWTSGNTGELFF. The CDR3, as DNA: TGTGCCAGCTCACTTTGGACTAGCGGGAACACCGGGGAGCTGTTTTTT.

This clone was counted once. V is TRBV4-3 and J is TRBJ1-4; D unresolved. The V end was cut by 1 base, the J end by 0 bases, with 12 bases between. This CDR3 region has 17 residues. Germline V gives CDR1 LGHNA, CDR2 YSLEER. This chain's CDR3 is CASSQAGLLATNEKLFF. CDR3 bases: TGCGCCAGCAGCCAAGCAGGTTTACTTGCAACTAATGAAAAACTGTTTTTT.

V usage is TRBV25-1 and J usage is TRBJ1-2; no firm D call. V gave up 10 bases and J gave up 0 bases, with 9 bases separating them. The CDR3 runs 12 residues. Per germline, CDR1 MGHDK and CDR2 SYGVNS. The CDR3 DNA sequence: TGTGCCACGTCCCTAGCTAACTATGGCTACACCTTC. It encodes CATSLANYGYTF.

The chain combines TRBV7-3 with TRBJ2-1; 9 bases align to TRBD2. Germline CDR1 is SGHTA and CDR2 is FQGTGA. The CDR3 spans 13 residues. V gave up 6 bases and J gave up 6 bases; unmatched junction bases: 3. CDR3 amino acids: CASRISGGNEQFF. The CDR3 nucleotides are TGTGCCAGCAGGATTAGCGGGGGCAATGAGCAGTTCTTC.

The chain recombines TRBV6-1 with TRBJ2-1, with D perhaps TRBD1 (5 bases). The germline gives CDR1 MNHNS, CDR2 SASEGT. The length of the CDR3 is 13 residues. V dropped 10 bases and J dropped 0 bases, with 10 bases sitting between them. The CDR3 DNA reads as TGTGCCACAAGACAGAGCTCCTACAATGAGCAGTTCTTC. It encodes CATRQSSYNEQFF.

The genes are TRBV28 and TRBJ1-3; 7 bases fit TRBD1. Germline V gives CDR1 MDHEN, CDR2 SYDVKM. The V gene end was trimmed by 2 bases and the J gene end by 3 bases; junction bases not matched to a gene: 1. The CDR3 is 14 residues long. CDR3 loop: CASSLDRVGNTIYF. CDR3 sequence (DNA): TGTGCCAGCAGTTTAGACAGGGTTGGAAACACCATATATTTT. Drawing the rest from reference TRBV28 and TRBJ1-3, the complete variable domain is DVKVTQSSRYLVKRTGEKVFLECVQDMDHENMFWYRQDPGLGLRLIYFSYDVKMKEKGDIPEGYSVSREKKERFSLILESASTNQTSMYLCASSLDRVGNTIYFGEGSWLTVV.

The genes are TRBV28 and TRBJ2-1, with D possibly matching TRBD2 (5 bases). In germline, CDR1 is MDHEN, CDR2 SYDVKM. V shed 2 bases and J shed 4 bases, with 6 bases lying between them. The CDR3 is 13 amino acids. The CDR3, as DNA: TGTGCCAGCAGTTTAGACTATTACAATGAGCAGTTCTTC. Its translation is CASSLDYYNEQFF.

The chain employs TRBV5-1 and TRBJ2-7; TRBD1 aligns across 7 bases. The CDR3 is made up of 15 amino acids. In germline, CDR1 is SGHRS, CDR2 YFSETQ. With V trimmed by 3 bases and J by 1 base, 7 bases remained unmatched. The DNA of the CDR3 is TGCGCCAGCAGCTGGGAGACAGGGCGGTCCTACGAGCAGTACTTC. This sequence encodes CASSWETGRSYEQYF.

This chain links TRBV6-5 with TRBJ1-5; 8 positions match TRBD1. Germline CDR1 reads MNHEY; CDR2 reads SVGAGI. CDR3 length: 15 amino acids. Unmatched junction bases numbered 4, after V lost 6 bases and J lost 0 bases. The CDR3 loop is CASRVDRASNQPQHF. The CDR3 region has the DNA TGTGCCAGCAGAGTGGACAGGGCTAGCAATCAGCCCCAGCATTTT.

CDR3 nucleotide sequence: TGTGCCAGCAGCTTTACTAGCGGCTCCTACGAGCAGTACTTC. Its protein is CASSFTSGSYEQYF. The rearrangement links TRBV5-5 to TRBJ2-7, with 8 bases aligning to TRBD2. The CDR3 contains 14 residues. J lost 0 bases, V lost 2 bases, and 1 base had no gene match. Germline V gene sequence: CDR1 SGHKS, CDR2 YYEKEE (reference sequence).

This clone occurred a few times. This CDR3 is CAISEGTSPRGSYEQYF. CDR3 sequence (DNA): TGTGCCATCAGTGAGGGGACTAGCCCCAGGGGCTCCTACGAGCAGTACTTC. The V and J genes are TRBV10-3 and TRBJ2-7; 9 nucleotides agree with TRBD2. The length of the CDR3 is 17 residues. Germline V gene sequence: CDR1 ENHRY, CDR2 SYGVKD. The junction had 8 bases not matched to a gene; V was cut back by 2 bases and J by 0 bases.

J is TRBJ2-3 and V is TRBV4-3; D may be TRBD2 (5 bases). Germline V gene data show CDR1 as LGHNA and CDR2 as YSLEER. Trimming stripped 0 bases from V and 0 bases from J, with 10 bases between. The CDR3 covers 16 residues. This CDR3 is CASSQEPGTSTDTQYF. The CDR3 bases are TGCGCCAGCAGCCAAGAACCGGGAACGAGCACAGATACGCAGTATTTT.

The V call is TRBV6-5, the J call TRBJ2-1; a weak D match, TRBD2 (6 bases). V was cut by 2 bases and J by 10 bases, with 15 bases left in between. Germline CDR1 and CDR2: MNHEY and SVGAGI. The CDR3 consists of 14 residues. CDR3 in amino acids: CASSYRVGTGEQFF. CDR3 bases: TGTGCCAGCAGTTACCGGGTGGGGACTGGCGAGCAGTTCTTC.

Only one count was recorded for this clone. This chain joins TRBV15 and TRBJ1-1; D is possibly TRBD1 (5 bases). CDR3 length: 16 residues. Germline assignment: CDR1 LNHNV and CDR2 YYDKDF (reference sequence). The V gene lost 0 bases and the J gene lost 1 base, with 12 bases spanning the gap. The CDR3 region is CATSREPTARNTEAFF. The CDR3 bases are TGTGCCACCAGCAGAGAACCGACAGCGCGGAACACTGAAGCTTTCTTT.

This chain links TRBV15 with TRBJ2-5; tentative D call: TRBD1 (5 bases). CDR3 length: 14 residues. Looked up from germline, CDR1 is LNHNV and CDR2 is YYDKDF (reference sequence). Trimming took off 2 bases at V and 2 bases at J, with 9 bases between the two ends. This CDR3 is CATSRIQEQETQYF. For the CDR3, the DNA is TGTGCCACCAGCAGAATACAGGAACAAGAGACCCAGTACTTC.

This clone was detected a few times. This probably arose from a read error, given a far larger clone one base away. This sample also contains other DNA sequences that code for the same CDR3. The chain is built from TRBV6-5 and TRBJ2-7; a possible D gene is TRBD1 (6 bases). This CDR3 region has 13 residues. CDR1 is MNHEY, CDR2 SVGAGI, per germline. The CDR3 sequence is CASSYQGSSEQYF. For the CDR3, the DNA is TGTGCTAGCAGTTACCAGGGGTCTAGCGAGCAGTACTTC.

This sequence joins TRBV28 and TRBJ2-7; D is possibly TRBD2 (6 bases). CDR3 length: 21 residues. Per the germline V gene, CDR1 is MDHEN and CDR2 is SYDVKM. Trimming shortened V by 6 bases and J by 3 bases, and 36 bases separated the two germline ends. DNA for the CDR3: TGTGCCAGCAGCACTATTTGGGTATCGTCTGCCCTAGCGTCAAACTACTACGAGCAGTACTTC. It is translated as CASSTIWVSSALASNYYEQYF.

The chain uses TRBV5-1 and TRBJ1-3; a possible D gene is TRBD1 (5 bases). Deletions cut 0 bases from V and 3 bases from J, with 7 bases between. CDR3 length equals 14 residues. CDR1 is SGHRS, CDR2 YFSETQ, per germline. The CDR3 spells CASSLVGDGNTIYF. The CDR3 DNA reads TGCGCCAGCAGCTTGGTAGGGGATGGAAACACCATATATTTT.

The genes are TRBV29-1 and TRBJ2-7; possibly TRBD1 for D (6 bases). Looked up from germline, CDR1 is SQVTM and CDR2 is ANQGSEA. The CDR3 covers 12 residues. Between the trimmed V and J ends, which lost 4 bases and 4 bases, there was a span of 11 bases. CDR3 nucleotide sequence: TGCAGCGTTGTGAACAGGGAGTACGAGCAGTACTTC. Its translation is CSVVNREYEQYF.

V usage is TRBV15 and J usage is TRBJ1-3; TRBD1 is a possible D gene (5 bases). The germline CDR1 and CDR2 sequences are LNHNV and YYDKDF (reference sequence). V was pared by 0 bases and J by 0 bases, with 21 bases between. CDR3 length equals 20 residues. CDR3 amino acids: CATSRDLFTGRHNSGNTIYF. CDR3 coding DNA: TGTGCCACCAGCAGAGATCTTTTTACAGGCAGACATAACTCTGGAAACACCATATATTTT.

The genes are TRBV7-3 and TRBJ2-7, with TRBD1 matching 9 bases. The CDR3 totals 14 residues. Per germline, CDR1 SGHTA and CDR2 FQGTGA. V lost 2 bases to trimming and J lost 6 bases; unmatched junction nucleotides: 5. The CDR3 loop is CASSLQGQGLEQYF. The CDR3, as DNA: TGTGCCAGCAGCTTACAGGGACAGGGCCTCGAGCAGTACTTC. Full variable domain (rest looked up from reference TRBV7-3 and TRBJ2-7): GAGVSQTPSNKVTEKGKYVELRCDPISGHTALYWYRQSLGQGPEFLIYFQGTGAADDSGLPNDRFFAVRPEGSVSTLKIQRTERGDSAVYLCASSLQGQGLEQYFGPGTRLTVT.

This clone has a handful of counts. The J gene is TRBJ2-5, the V gene TRBV9; TRBD2 is a possible D gene (5 bases). V shed 0 bases and J shed 4 bases, with 10 bases lying between them. This CDR3 has 14 amino acids. Germline CDR1 is SGDLS and CDR2 is YYNGEE. The DNA of the CDR3 is TGTGCCAGCAGCGTAGAGGGTAGCGCAGAGACCCAGTACTTC. Translating it yields CASSVEGSAETQYF.

In its sample, this clone was seen a few times. The chain uses TRBV5-1 and TRBJ2-7; 9 positions match TRBD1. The CDR3 has 13 residues. Germline lookup yields CDR1 SGHRS and CDR2 YFSETQ. Trimming cost V 3 bases and J 6 bases; bases outside gene matches: 4. The CDR3: CASSWGQGGEQYF. CDR3 coding DNA: TGCGCCAGCAGCTGGGGACAGGGCGGCGAGCAGTACTTC.

The gene calls are TRBV6-5 and TRBJ2-3; 10 bases are shared with TRBD2. The CDR3 is 14 residues long. J was trimmed by 3 bases and V by 9 bases; bases with no gene match: 6. Germline assignment: CDR1 MNHEY and CDR2 SVGAGI. The CDR3 DNA sequence: TGTGCCAGTTTCCTAGCGGGGGTAACAGATACGCAGTATTTT. This sequence encodes CASFLAGVTDTQYF.

The V and J genes are TRBV4-1 and TRBJ2-7, with a possible D match to TRBD1 (6 bases). CDR3 length: 18 amino acids. Germline V lookup: CDR1 MGHRA, CDR2 YSYEKL. V was shortened by 0 bases and J by 3 bases, with 21 bases between the two germline ends. The CDR3 DNA reads as TGCGCCAGCAGCCAAGAAGGGGGATTGACAGCGAGGGTCTACGAGCAGTACTTC. Protein sequence: CASSQEGGLTARVYEQYF.